The T cell receptor beta chain under discussion was sequenced for a study of early T cells in non-severe SARS-CoV-2 infection. Turning to the study itself: Bulk RNA from unsorted whole blood was sequenced; chains were unpaired. Study conclusions and caveats: Matching results from VDJdb favored anti-spike CD8 responses, leaving private and CD4 specificities undetected.

This clonotype was observed a few times. Its matching antigen is unknown. The V gene's germline CDR1 is LGHDT and CDR2 YNNKEL (reference sequence). There are 15 residues in the CDR3. V shed 0 bases and J shed 4 bases, with 12 bases lying between them. Unique molecular identifiers (one per individual cDNA molecule) were attached. TCRdb redid the calling of the 5' RACE reads with MiXCR, one entry per CDR3 protein. In the table there are around 78,000 distinct CDR3 sequences, roughly 9.1% of which are singletons. J is TRBJ1-2 and V is TRBV3-1; D remains ambiguous. This receptor was obtained from an adult who was a healthcare worker with PCR-confirmed SARS-CoV-2 infection or an uninfected control (not recorded which). The sequenced sample was whole blood, obtained at baseline. This CDR3 reads CASSQEFPETYGYTF. The CDR3 region has the DNA TGTGCCAGCAGCCAAGAGTTCCCCGAAACCTATGGCTACACCTTC. Full variable domain (outside the CDR3, taken from reference TRBV3-1 and TRBJ1-2): DTAVSQTPKYLVTQMGNDKSIKCEQNLGHDTMYWYKQDSKKFLKIMFSYNNKELIINETVPNRFSPKSPDKAHLNLHINSLELGDSAVYFCASSQEFPETYGYTFGSGTRLTVV.